Presented here are 19 T cell receptor beta chains from one specimen sequenced in a study of cytomegalovirus exposure and HLA in healthy donors. The protocol was immunoSEQ multiplex PCR, while the TCRdb copy is restricted to in-frame clones and leaves out a portion. Of 71,000 or so clones listed, 85% to 95% are singletons. Sequencing was done on a sample of PBMCs. These receptors were obtained from a woman aged 18-29 years in good health and CMV-seronegative.

The chain links TRBV4-2 to TRBJ2-3; D perhaps matches TRBD2 (6 bases). This CDR3 comprises 15 residues. V was shortened by 5 bases and J by 4 bases, with 16 bases between the two germline ends. CDR1 and CDR2 (germline): LGHNA, YNFKEQ. CDR3 bases: TGTGCCAGCAGCGGTTCGGGGGAACCGGCAGATACGCAGTATTTT. Protein product: CASSGSGEPADTQYF.

This clone appeared once. This rearrangement joins TRBV28 to TRBJ2-5; TRBD2 might be the D (5 bases). The CDR3 covers 16 residues. V was clipped by 2 bases and J by 5 bases, with 18 bases between them. CDR1 and CDR2 from the germline V gene are MDHEN and SYDVKM. The CDR3 loop is CASSLNGVDMSETQYF. In DNA form, the CDR3 reads TGTGCCAGCAGTTTAAACGGGGTGGATATGAGCGAGACCCAGTACTTC.

This clone has only one observation. The CDR3 nucleotides read TGTGCCAGCAGCCCCGACGGAGGGCTCGGGAGTTCACCCCTCCACTTT. Translating it yields CASSPDGGLGSSPLHF. The chain carries TRBV9 and TRBJ1-6; no firm D call. The CDR3 extends over 16 amino acids. Trimming removed 4 bases from V and 9 bases from J, with 20 bases in between. Germline CDR1 reads SGDLS; CDR2 reads YYNGEE.

This chain links TRBV4-1 with TRBJ2-1; 7 nucleotides align to TRBD2. From germline, CDR1 is MGHRA and CDR2 YSYEKL. V lost 2 bases to trimming and J lost 4 bases; unmatched junction nucleotides: 8. CDR3 length: 16 amino acids. The chain's CDR3 is CASSQHPSGDYNEQFF. In DNA form, the CDR3 reads TGCGCCAGCAGCCAACACCCGAGCGGGGATTACAATGAGCAGTTCTTC.

Written as DNA, the CDR3 is TGTGCCAGCAGTGTGGAAGAGGCCTCCTACAATGAGCAGTTCTTC. This sequence encodes CASSVEEASYNEQFF. The V gene is TRBV6-1, the J gene TRBJ2-1; no reliable D call. CDR1 is MNHNS and CDR2 is SASEGT in the germline V gene. There are 15 residues in the CDR3. Trimming removed 4 bases at V and 0 bases at J, with 10 bases between.

The V gene is TRBV10-3, the J gene TRBJ2-7, with TRBD1 matching 9 bases. CDR1 and CDR2 from the germline V gene are ENHRY and SYGVKD. J gave up 5 bases and V 7 bases, and 12 bases lay outside the gene matches. The CDR3 length is 15 residues. The CDR3 DNA reads as TGTGCCATCAATCGGGACAGGGTCTTAACCCACGAGCAGTACTTC. It yields the protein CAINRDRVLTHEQYF.

Of note for this clone: The same CDR3 arises from other DNA sequences in this sample as well. The gene calls are TRBV29-1 and TRBJ2-2; D gene ambiguous. This CDR3 region has 13 residues. With 2 bases removed from V and 0 bases from J, the gap between germline ends came to 4 bases. CDR1 and CDR2 from the germline V gene are SQVTM and ANQGSEA. CDR3 nucleotides: TGCAGCGTTGAATCCTCGAACACCGGGGAGCTGTTTTTT. As protein: CSVESSNTGELFF.

The genes are TRBV18 and TRBJ2-1, with 8 nucleotides matching TRBD1. The ends lost 3 bases at V and 7 bases at J; junction bases unmatched: 8. CDR1 is KGHSH, CDR2 LQKENI, per germline. The CDR3 is 15 amino acids. CDR3 bases: TGTGCCAGCTCACCCGGGACAGGCCGGTTGAATGAGCAGTTCTTC. It specifies CASSPGTGRLNEQFF.

The gene calls are TRBV19 and TRBJ2-1, with TRBD1 matching 7 bases. Germline assignment: CDR1 LNHDA and CDR2 SQIVND (reference sequence). This CDR3 spans 13 amino acids. Trimming cost V 3 bases and J 6 bases; bases outside gene matches: 2. CDR3 bases: TGTGCCAGTAGTATGGGGACAGCCAATGAGCAGTTCTTC. This codes for CASSMGTANEQFF.

This clone was picked up one time. V usage is TRBV5-4 and J usage is TRBJ1-4, with D perhaps TRBD1 (5 bases). This CDR3 comprises 15 residues. V shed 7 bases and J shed 0 bases, with 13 bases lying between them. Germline-derived CDR1 and CDR2 are SGHNT and YYREEE (reference sequence). For the CDR3, the DNA is TGTGCCAGCGCCAACGGGGGTACAACTAATGAAAAACTGTTTTTT. As protein: CASANGGTTNEKLFF.

V and J are TRBV10-2 and TRBJ2-1, with TRBD1 matching over 7 bases. This CDR3 is 13 amino acids long. Germline V lookup: CDR1 WSHSY, CDR2 SAAADI. J was trimmed by 10 bases and V by 5 bases; bases with no gene match: 8. CDR3 in DNA: TGCGCCAGCAGTCCACCTTGGGGACAGGAGCAGTTCTTC. Encoded protein: CASSPPWGQEQFF.

The chain has TRBV19 and TRBJ1-5; a weak D match, TRBD1 (6 bases). Germline V gives CDR1 LNHDA, CDR2 SQIVND (reference sequence). The CDR3 consists of 17 residues. Deletions cut 7 bases from V and 0 bases from J, with 19 bases between. DNA for the CDR3: TGTGCCAGTACCACATACAGGGCCAGGGATAGCAATCAGCCCCAGCATTTT. It translates to CASTTYRARDSNQPQHF. The full variable domain, completed using reference TRBV19 and TRBJ1-5, is DGGITQSPKYLFRKEGQNVTLSCEQNLNHDAMYWYRQDPGQGLRLIYYSQIVNDFQKGDIAEGYSVSREKKESFPLTVTSAQKNPTAFYLCASTTYRARDSNQPQHFGDGTRLSIL.

V gene TRBV6-5 combines with J gene TRBJ1-2, with 7 positions matching TRBD1. The CDR3 covers 16 residues. Germline values: CDR1 MNHEY, CDR2 SVGAGI. V dropped 4 bases and J dropped 1; count of bases not matched to a gene: 9. CDR3 nucleotides: TGTGCCAGCAGTTCCCCCAGGACAGGCCTTAACTATGGCTACACCTTC. Translating gives CASSSPRTGLNYGYTF.

V gene TRBV7-8 combines with J gene TRBJ2-1, with TRBD2 identical over 10 bases. V was clipped by 10 bases and J by 2 bases; unmatched bases: 5. Germline CDR1 is SGHVS and CDR2 is FQNEAQ. The CDR3 contains 14 residues. Written as DNA, the CDR3 is TGTGCCACCAAGGGGACTAGCGCCTACAATGAGCAGTTCTTC. Its translation: CATKGTSAYNEQFF.

This chain links TRBV5-1 with TRBJ2-7, with D hard to call. Germline assignment: CDR1 SGHRS and CDR2 YFSETQ. The CDR3 contains 10 residues. V gave up 1 base and J gave up 7 bases, with 3 bases separating them. The CDR3 bases are TGCGCCAGCAGCTTGCAAGAGCAGTACTTC. It translates to CASSLQEQYF. The full variable domain, in which reference TRBV5-1 and TRBJ2-7 provide the parts outside the CDR3, is KAGVTQTPRYLIKTRGQQVTLSCSPISGHRSVSWYQQTPGQGLQFLFEYFSETQRNKGNFPGRFSGRQFSNSRSEMNVSTLELGDSALYLCASSLQEQYFGPGTRLTVT.

The chain employs TRBV11-2 and TRBJ2-7, with a weak D call TRBD1 (5 bases). Trimming took 5 bases from V and 4 from J, leaving 18 bases between them. CDR1 is SGHAT and CDR2 is FQNNGV in the germline V gene. This CDR3 comprises 15 residues. The CDR3 nucleotides read TGTGCCAGCAGCGACGGGCAGGGATATTTTTACGAGCAGTACTTC. Its translation is CASSDGQGYFYEQYF.

The genes are TRBV9 and TRBJ2-3, with TRBD2 identical over 8 bases. V trimming: 4 bases; J trimming: 1 base; junction bases outside the gene matches: 8. The CDR3 length is 16 residues. Germline V gene lookup returns CDR1 SGDLS and CDR2 YYNGEE. The CDR3 protein is CASSSGLASGTDTQYF. In DNA, the CDR3 is TGTGCCAGCAGCTCAGGACTAGCATCAGGCACAGATACGCAGTATTTT.

Only one count was recorded for this clone. The chain carries TRBV10-3 and TRBJ2-1; the match to TRBD2 covers 11 bases. CDR3 length: 19 amino acids. Germline V gene data show CDR1 as ENHRY and CDR2 as SYGVKD. After removal of 0 bases from V and 0 bases from J, the junction contained 7 bases not matched to a gene. The CDR3 DNA is TGTGCCATCAGTGAGTCGCCGGGACTAGCGGTAAGCTCCTACAATGAGCAGTTCTTC. As protein: CAISESPGLAVSSYNEQFF.

V is TRBV5-4 and J is TRBJ2-5; maybe TRBD1 (5 bases). Germline assignment: CDR1 SGHNT and CDR2 YYREEE (reference sequence). CDR3 length equals 15 residues. Trimming removed 1 base at V and 2 bases at J, with 12 bases between. The DNA for the CDR3 is TGTGCCAGCAGCTTGTCAGGGTCCTCTCAAGAGACCCAGTACTTC. Translation: CASSLSGSSQETQYF.